The present T cell receptor (beta chain) was sequenced within a study of PD-1 blockade in classical Hodgkin lymphoma. Study at large: Nivolumab was given intravenously to patients at 3 mg/kg every 2 weeks.

Trimming took 7 bases from V and 0 from J, leaving 9 bases between them. From germline, CDR1 is MDHEN and CDR2 SYDVKM. CDR3 size: 13 residues. The method was immunoSEQ multiplex PCR; TCRdb's version includes in-frame clones alone and lacks a portion of them. The data show around 7,700 clones, just over 85% seen once. In every patient, relapse followed autologous stem cell transplantation, while exposure to brentuximab vedotin differed. CD4+ T cells were purified from thawed PBMCs by magnetic negative selection. The receptor's source is a human donor with classical Hodgkin lymphoma. The gene calls are TRBV28 and TRBJ1-1, with D hard to call. The specimen was CD4+ T cells from blood, collected at baseline. The CDR3 coding sequence is TGTGCCAGCACAGTCGGCGTGAACACTGAAGCTTTCTTT. Residues: CASTVGVNTEAFF.